This entry is about one T cell receptor beta chain. This sample stems from a study of CD8+ T cells in alopecia areata. Whole-study context: Treated patients swallowed 5 to 10 mg of oral tofacitinib twice daily.

The CDR3 has 14 residues. The germline gives CDR1 SGHAT, CDR2 FQNNGV. V was cut by 5 bases and J by 1 base, with 11 bases left in between. RNA extraction and reverse transcription yielded cDNA as sequencing template. The table came from immunoSEQ multiplex PCR; TCRdb's copy has only in-frame clones and leaves some out. Counted here are 150,000 to 160,000 clones, 45% to 60% occurring once; the ten biggest clones make up roughly a fifth. The gene calls are TRBV11-2 and TRBJ1-2, with TRBD1 as a possible D gene (5 bases). The sequences come from CD8+ T cells sorted from blood, collected at week 0. The origin of this receptor is a human donor with alopecia areata. CDR3 coding DNA: TGTGCCAGCAGCCTTGTTAGGGGTAACTATGGCTACACCTTC. Translating gives CASSLVRGNYGYTF.